This TCR beta chain was recorded in a study of T cells in Graves' hyperthyroidism and ophthalmopathy. Study-wide points: In the blood, most expanded thyroid clonotypes above 0.001 appeared as well. Ophthalmopathy onset followed model prediction by a median about six months.

This clonotype was picked up many times. Antigen: not known. After removal of 4 bases from V and 3 bases from J, the junction contained 7 bases not matched to a gene. CDR3 size: 15 residues. Amplification of TCR beta CDR3 regions was performed using RNA transcripts as template. HTBI primers were used for first-round RT-PCR of the TCR CDR3. TCRdb itself ran the multiplex PCR reads through MiXCR, one entry per CDR3 protein. The data hold approximately 500,000 distinct CDR3 sequences, with about 45% observed a single time. The authors deemed Graves' hyperthyroidism stable absent ophthalmopathy progression within 18 months.

The V call is TRBV12-3 or TRBV12-4, the J call TRBJ2-7; 9 bases are shared with TRBD2. The clonotype was recovered from a woman aged 18-29 years with Graves' hyperthyroidism. The sample taken for sequencing was peripheral blood or thyroid tissue (not recorded which). CDR3 in amino acids: CASSSIAGAFYEQYF. As DNA, the CDR3 is TGTGCCAGCAGTTCCATAGCGGGAGCTTTCTACGAGCAGTACTTC.